This T cell receptor beta chain is from a study of blood T cell repertoires in COVID-19 (dated by TCRdb to about 2020). Looking at the study overall: Samples covering the acute and convalescent phases of COVID-19 were provided by collaborators in the United States, Italy and Spain. The material from the prospective study consisted of cDNA or gDNA derived from T cells, B-cell-depleted T cells, or PBMCs. The dataset comprised deeply sampled blood TCRbeta repertoires from subjects exposed to, actively infected with, or recovered from COVID-19. A freely available public database, intended as a resource for researchers studying the immune response to SARS-CoV-2, is where the repertoires were released. The samples were drawn from two sources: the first 160 participants of the ongoing ImmuneRACE study, and 1,000 to 1,500 subjects contributed by 6 global collaborators. Nearly every sample came with metadata listing a de-identified subject ID, COVID-19 status, age in years and sex. HLA class I and class II types, where available, came from metadata supplied by the sample provider rather than from assay-based typing.

TCRbeta CDR3 regions were amplified from genomic DNA by means of the immunoSEQ Assay, a bias-controlled multiplex PCR. Concerning the study's data processing: The number of nucleated cells in each sample was estimated by amplification of reference gene primers within the assay. To quantify the absolute abundance of each unique TCRbeta CDR3 rearrangement, sequence reads were collapsed and filtered. Productive Simpson clonality was computed per sample as the square root of Simpson's diversity index over productive rearrangements. In TCRdb, the immuneACCESS table is reduced to in-frame sequences with V and J assigned. These tables do not hold every clone; where another copy was compared, an unresolved V gene accounts for under half, and the others remain unexplained. V, J and clone size are taken as reported in that table, and D and trimming were inferred from the DNA itself. Across this sample there are 200,000 to 300,000 clones, with approximately 90% seen only once. 3.7% of the sample is in the top ten clones.

Each collaborating institution followed its own protocols to collect whole blood in K2EDTA tubes. For TCRbeta analysis, collaborators shipped samples in one of three forms: frozen whole blood, isolated PBMCs, or DNA extracted from either of those sample types. Here V drops 1 base and J drops 0 bases, and the junction holds 5 bases not matched to any gene. CDR1 and CDR2 were assigned from the germline V gene as LGHNA and YNFKEQ. Spanning cysteine to phenylalanine, the CDR3 consists of 18 amino acids. Only the CDR3 portion is preserved as DNA: 54 bases, with reading frame beginning at the first base. Concerning this clone itself: Its antigen is not yet known. Base qualities were left out, and no much larger clone turns up one base away.

Study-wide findings and limitations: The amount of clinical and demographic metadata varied by source and participant and was provided uncurated.

This TCR was sampled from a woman in her thirties or forties with acute or convalescent COVID-19. Sequenced sample: peripheral blood. This chain joins TRBV4-2 to TRBJ2-3; 12 nucleotides in the junction match TRBD2. The base sequence is TGTGCCAGCAGCCAAGGGCTAGGACTAGCGGGGAGCACAGATACGCAGTATTTT. Its protein is CASSQGLGLAGSTDTQYF.